This T cell receptor (beta chain) was sequenced in a study of spatial heterogeneity in lung cancer. Study context: Detection consistently captured more beta-chain sequences than alpha-chain sequences. Study results and caveats: The study found that expanded intratumoral alpha and beta TCR counts tracked tumor mutation counts.

By share of the sample, this clonotype is medium-sized (0.01 to 0.1%). Its target is unknown. TCRdb re-called the 5' RACE reads through MiXCR, storing one row per CDR3 protein. The sample carries fewer than 6,000 distinct CDR3 sequences, around 5% recorded once. The time point denotes: sample taken at primary tumor resection. V was clipped by 1 base and J by 6 bases, with 18 bases between them. The CDR3 is 16 amino acids. In germline, CDR1 is SGHAT, CDR2 FQNNGV. The sequences come from lung tumor tissue, collected at surgery. The sequence was collected from a male donor with early-stage non-small cell lung cancer. The gene calls are TRBV11-2 and TRBJ1-2; TRBD1 might be the D (6 bases). The CDR3 reads CASSLVNREGSNGYTF. The CDR3 nucleotides are TGTGCCAGCAGCTTAGTAAACAGGGAGGGGTCCAATGGCTACACCTTC.